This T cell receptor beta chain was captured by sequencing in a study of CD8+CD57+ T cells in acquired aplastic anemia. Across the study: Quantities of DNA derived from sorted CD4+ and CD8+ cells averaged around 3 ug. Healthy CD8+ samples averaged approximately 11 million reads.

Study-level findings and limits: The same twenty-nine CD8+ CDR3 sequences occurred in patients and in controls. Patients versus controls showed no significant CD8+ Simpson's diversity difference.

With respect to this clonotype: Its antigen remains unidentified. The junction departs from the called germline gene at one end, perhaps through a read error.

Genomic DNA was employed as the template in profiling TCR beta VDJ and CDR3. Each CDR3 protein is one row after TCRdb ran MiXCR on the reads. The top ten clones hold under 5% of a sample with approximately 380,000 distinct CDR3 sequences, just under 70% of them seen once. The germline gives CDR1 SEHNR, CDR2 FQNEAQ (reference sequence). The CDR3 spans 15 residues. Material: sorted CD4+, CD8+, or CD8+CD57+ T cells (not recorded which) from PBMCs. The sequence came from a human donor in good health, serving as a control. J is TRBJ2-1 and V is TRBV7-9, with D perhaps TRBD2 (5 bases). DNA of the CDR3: TGCGCCAGCAGCTCGGCGGGTTGCCGCAAACATTCAGTATTCTTC. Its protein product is CASSSAGCRKHSVFF.